One and the same sample provided the 5 T cell receptor beta chains below, sequenced in a study of T cell responses to AZD1222 COVID-19 vaccine. Profiling relied on immunoSEQ multiplex PCR, and the TCRdb table lists in-frame clones only, not all of them. This sample has tens of thousands of clones; approximately 88% occur once, and the top ten carry 18%. Sequences were derived from peripheral blood, sampled 28 days after the second AZD1222 dose. These receptors came from an adult who received the AZD1222 COVID-19 vaccine.

This chain joins TRBV19 and TRBJ1-1, with TRBD1 identical over 7 bases. V lost 6 bases to trimming and J lost 2 bases; unmatched junction nucleotides: 6. The CDR3 covers 14 residues. The V gene's germline CDR1 is LNHDA and CDR2 SQIVND (reference sequence). The CDR3 spells CASRSDRANTEAFF. CDR3 bases: TGTGCCAGTAGGAGTGACAGGGCAAACACTGAAGCTTTCTTT.

This sequence joins TRBV10-3 and TRBJ2-1; TRBD2 matches at 8 bases. Unmatched junction bases numbered 5, after V lost 2 bases and J lost 5 bases. The CDR3 loop spans 15 amino acids. CDR1 and CDR2 (germline): ENHRY, SYGVKD. This CDR3 is CAISEAGLANNEQFF. The CDR3 DNA follows: TGTGCCATCAGTGAGGCCGGACTAGCCAACAATGAGCAGTTCTTC.

V is TRBV30 and J is TRBJ1-4, with TRBD1 matching over 9 bases. The V gene's germline CDR1 is GTSNPN and CDR2 SVGIG (reference sequence). The CDR3 has 15 amino acids. With V trimmed by 6 bases and J by 4 bases, 9 bases remained unmatched. The CDR3 spells CACRDRAGGNEKLFF. CDR3 DNA: TGTGCCTGTAGGGACAGGGCGGGCGGTAATGAAAAACTGTTTTTT. The whole variable domain, remainder taken from reference TRBV30 and TRBJ1-4, is SQTIHQWPATLVQPVGSPLSLECTVEGTSNPNLYWYRQAAGRGLQLLFYSVGIGQISSEVPQNLSASRPQDRQFILSSKKLLLSDSGFYLCACRDRAGGNEKLFFGSGTQLSVL.

V gene TRBV5-6 combines with J gene TRBJ2-2, with 8 bases identical to TRBD1. The V and J ends lost 2 bases and 5 bases, in that order; junction bases with no gene match: 11. Germline CDR1 and CDR2: SGHDT and YYEEEE. The CDR3 is made up of 17 amino acids. CDR3 DNA sequence: TGTGCCAGCAGCTTCGGGGAACAGGGGGTTTATACCGGGGAGCTGTTTTTT. Its protein is CASSFGEQGVYTGELFF.

This chain connects TRBV7-9 to TRBJ2-3; 7 nucleotides agree with TRBD1. Germline CDR1 reads SEHNR; CDR2 reads FQNEAQ (reference sequence). This CDR3 is 19 amino acids long. The J segment lost 2 bases and the V segment lost 3 bases, leaving 17 bases of the junction unmatched. The CDR3 here is CASSFPDRLGEGATDTQYF. DNA of the CDR3: TGTGCCAGCAGCTTTCCGGACAGGTTAGGTGAAGGAGCCACAGATACGCAGTATTTT. Full variable domain (missing parts from reference TRBV7-9 and TRBJ2-3): DTGVSQNPRHKITKRGQNVTFRCDPISEHNRLYWYRQTLGQGPEFLTYFQNEAQLEKSRLLSDRFSAERPKGSFSTLEIQRTEQGDSAMYLCASSFPDRLGEGATDTQYFGPGTRLTVL.